The 22 T cell receptor beta chains below all came from one sample that was sequenced in a study of T-cell reconstitution after alpha-beta-depleted transplantation in children. The TCRbeta library incorporated unique molecular identifiers. Via MiXCR, TCRdb re-called the PCR reads, giving one row per CDR3 protein. The sample consists of about 360,000 distinct CDR3 sequences, about an eighth of them appearing once. The sample here was PBMCs, taken from the stem cell graft. All receptors come from a human donor who donated a stem cell graft to a child with Fanconi anemia.

At least ten counts were recorded for this clonotype. The chain links TRBV6-1 to TRBJ1-2; D unclear. Germline loops: CDR1 MNHNS, CDR2 SASEGT. This CDR3 contains 13 residues. The V and J ends lost 7 bases and 0 bases respectively, with 9 bases between them. CDR3 sequence: CASMSPSNYGYTF. CDR3 nucleotide sequence: TGTGCCAGCATGAGCCCTTCTAACTATGGCTACACCTTC.

The V gene is TRBV5-1, the J gene TRBJ2-7; TRBD2 matches 8 bases. This CDR3 contains 15 residues. Unmatched junction bases numbered 11, after V lost 4 bases and J lost 5 bases. Germline V gene sequence: CDR1 SGHRS, CDR2 YFSETQ. Here the CDR3 reads CASSLAGVAGHEQYF. The CDR3 DNA is TGCGCCAGCAGCCTGGCGGGGGTAGCGGGGCACGAGCAGTACTTC.

This clonotype was seen a handful of times. This chain links TRBV5-6 with TRBJ1-2; D is undetermined. This CDR3 spans 15 amino acids. CDR1 and CDR2 (germline): SGHDT, YYEEEE. Trimming took 1 base from V and 0 from J, leaving 10 bases between them. DNA for the CDR3: TGTGCCAGCAGCTTGACGGGTAGAACTAACTATGGCTACACCTTC. As protein: CASSLTGRTNYGYTF.

V and J are TRBV20-1 and TRBJ2-1; 7 bases match TRBD2. Germline V gene lookup returns CDR1 DFQATT and CDR2 SNEGSKA (reference sequence). The ends lost 3 bases at V and 7 bases at J; junction bases unmatched: 12. The CDR3 spans 15 residues. The CDR3 DNA follows: TGCAGTGCTAGGGCAGCGAGCGGGGTTGGGAATGAGCAGTTCTTC. Residues: CSARAASGVGNEQFF.

The rearrangement joins TRBV21-1 to TRBJ2-3; the table assigns TRBD2, which was not confirmed against the DNA. TRBV21-1 is a pseudogene locus. CDR3 size: 17 residues. The DNA for the CDR3 is TGTGCCAGCAGCATACTCGATTCAGCGGGGAGCACAGATACGCAGTATTTT. Its protein is CASSILDSAGSTDTQYF.

This clonotype has a handful of counts. This rearrangement joins TRBV29-1 to TRBJ2-5; 8 positions match TRBD2. CDR3 length: 13 residues. Trimming at V came to 2 bases and at J to 3 bases, leaving 2 bases not matched to a gene. CDR1 is SQVTM, CDR2 ANQGSEA, per germline. The CDR3 spells CSVEIGGEETQYF. For the CDR3, the DNA is TGCAGCGTTGAAATCGGGGGGGAAGAGACCCAGTACTTC.

The chain has TRBV5-1 and TRBJ2-1; possible D gene TRBD1, 5 bases. V lost 7 bases and J 5 bases, leaving 13 bases between the germline ends. This CDR3 spans 13 amino acids. The germline V gene encodes CDR1 SGHRS and CDR2 YFSETQ. The CDR3 sequence: CASGPQGDNEQFF. The CDR3 nucleotides read TGCGCCAGCGGCCCCCAAGGGGACAATGAGCAGTTCTTC.

This rearrangement joins TRBV18 to TRBJ2-6, with unresolved D. CDR1 KGHSH and CDR2 LQKENI come from the germline V gene. Trimming stripped 5 bases from V and 2 bases from J, with 10 bases between. CDR3 size: 15 residues. CDR3 region: CASSTPAPGANVLTF. The CDR3 coding sequence is TGTGCCAGCTCAACCCCCGCCCCTGGGGCCAACGTCCTGACTTTC.

J is TRBJ2-1 and V is TRBV12-3 or TRBV12-4; D uncertain. Between the trimmed V and J ends, which lost 2 bases and 9 bases, there was a span of 5 bases. The CDR3 consists of 11 residues. The CDR3 nucleotides read TGTGCCAGCAGTTTACTCGCTGAGCAGTTCTTC. It specifies CASSLLAEQFF.

V usage is TRBV5-1 and J usage is TRBJ2-3; D remains unclear. The CDR3 covers 14 residues. Germline lookup yields CDR1 SGHRS and CDR2 YFSETQ. V lost 0 bases and J lost 4, with 9 bases in between. This CDR3 reads CASSLEPLSDTQYF. The CDR3 bases are TGCGCCAGCAGCTTGGAACCCCTATCAGATACGCAGTATTTT. Together with reference TRBV5-1 and TRBJ2-3, the CDR3 gives the full variable domain: KAGVTQTPRYLIKTRGQQVTLSCSPISGHRSVSWYQQTPGQGLQFLFEYFSETQRNKGNFPGRFSGRQFSNSRSEMNVSTLELGDSALYLCASSLEPLSDTQYFGPGTRLTVL.

The V call is TRBV3-1, the J call TRBJ2-7; D unclear. The CDR3 has 14 residues. V shed 2 bases and J shed 7 bases, with 15 bases lying between them. In germline, CDR1 is LGHDT, CDR2 YNNKEL (reference sequence). As DNA, the CDR3 is TGTGCCAGCAGCCAAATGTGGAACACGGGTGAGCAGTACTTC. Its protein is CASSQMWNTGEQYF.

There are a few counts of this clonotype. This sequence joins TRBV3-1 and TRBJ2-2, with a tentative D call TRBD1 (5 bases). CDR1 is LGHDT, CDR2 YNNKEL, per germline (reference sequence). The CDR3 is 15 amino acids. V was clipped by 1 base and J by 7 bases, with 13 bases between them. CDR3 in DNA: TGTGCCAGCAGCCAAGTACCAGGGCGTAACGGGGAGCTGTTTTTT. This codes for CASSQVPGRNGELFF.

The table lists this clonotype with many counts. V gene TRBV7-2 combines with J gene TRBJ1-4; D gene uncertain. Trimming left V 2 bases short and J 5 bases short, with 15 bases between. CDR3 length equals 16 residues. The germline gives CDR1 SGHTA, CDR2 FQGNSA. The CDR3 nucleotides read TGTGCCAGCAGCTTAAGAGCGACAACCTCAAATGAAAAACTGTTTTTT. This sequence encodes CASSLRATTSNEKLFF.

This clonotype was detected only a few times. The chain joins TRBV2 to TRBJ1-1, with D perhaps TRBD1 (5 bases). V shed 7 bases and J shed 1 base, with 19 bases lying between them. Looked up from germline, CDR1 is SNHLY and CDR2 is FYNNEI. CDR3 size: 16 residues. CDR3 nucleotide sequence: TGTGCCAGCACCCCTGGACGGAGGGGCGAGAACACTGAAGCTTTCTTT. Protein: CASTPGRRGENTEAFF.

This chain joins TRBV4-2 and TRBJ2-1; 9 nucleotides match TRBD1. With 0 bases clipped from V and 8 bases from J, the junction kept 11 bases outside the gene matches. Germline CDR1 reads LGHNA; CDR2 reads YNFKEQ. This CDR3 contains 17 residues. In DNA form, the CDR3 reads TGTGCCAGCAGCCAAGAGGCGGTAAGGGACAGGGCCTATGAGCAGTTCTTC. Its translation is CASSQEAVRDRAYEQFF.

The sample holds a few counts of this clonotype. The rearrangement joins TRBV20-1 to TRBJ2-7; 8 bases match TRBD2. The CDR3 spans 14 residues. Germline-derived CDR1 and CDR2 are DFQATT and SNEGSKA (reference sequence). Germline trimming cut 3 bases from V and 2 bases from J; bases unmatched to any gene: 6. In DNA form, the CDR3 reads TGCAGTGCTAGGGGGACTAGAAGCACCTACGAGCAGTACGTC. It translates to CSARGTRSTYEQYV.

This clonotype was observed a few times. The J gene is TRBJ1-5, the V gene TRBV10-2; D not certain. Looked up from germline, CDR1 is WSHSY and CDR2 is SAAADI. This CDR3 comprises 14 residues. The V end was cut by 2 bases, the J end by 7 bases, with 12 bases between. CDR3 residues: CASSEINIGQPQHF. In nucleotides, the CDR3 is TGCGCCAGCAGTGAGATTAATATCGGCCAGCCCCAGCATTTT.

The V call is TRBV5-1, the J call TRBJ2-6; D is ambiguous. The germline gives CDR1 SGHRS, CDR2 YFSETQ. Trimming took off 4 bases at V and 2 bases at J, with 7 bases between the two ends. The CDR3 consists of 14 residues. CDR3 in DNA: TGCGCCAGCAGCGCTCTGGCTGGGGCCAACGTCCTGACTTTC. Protein sequence: CASSALAGANVLTF.

This sequence joins TRBV7-9 and TRBJ1-5, with a tentative D call TRBD1 (5 bases). In germline, CDR1 is SEHNR, CDR2 FQNEAQ (reference sequence). V was pared by 1 base and J by 7 bases, with 8 bases between. This CDR3 spans 13 amino acids. Here the CDR3 reads CASSLERDQPQHF. For the CDR3, the DNA is TGTGCCAGCAGCTTAGAGAGGGACCAGCCCCAGCATTTT.

The chain uses TRBV5-1 and TRBJ2-3; 7 bases align to TRBD2. CDR1 and CDR2 (germline): SGHRS, YFSETQ. J gave up 4 bases and V 4 bases, and 3 bases lay outside the gene matches. This CDR3 spans 13 amino acids. The CDR3, as DNA: TGCGCCAGCAGCGACGGACTAGCAGATACGCAGTATTTT. Amino acids: CASSDGLADTQYF.

This clonotype was seen only a few times. V is TRBV3-1 and J is TRBJ2-3; tentatively, D is TRBD2 (6 bases). V was clipped by 0 bases and J by 4 bases, with 14 bases between them. This CDR3 comprises 16 residues. CDR1 and CDR2 (germline): LGHDT, YNNKEL (reference sequence). As DNA, the CDR3 is TGTGCCAGCAGCCAAGATCTGGGGGGAAGGGCAGATACGCAGTATTTT. Its translation is CASSQDLGGRADTQYF.

The table lists this clonotype with a few counts. This chain connects TRBV30 to TRBJ2-5; D is uncertain. Trimming left V 3 bases short and J 2 bases short, with 7 bases between. The CDR3 runs to 12 residues. Germline V CDR1 and CDR2: GTSNPN, SVGIG (reference sequence). In nucleotides, the CDR3 is TGTGCCTGGAGGTTGGGGCAAGAGACCCAGTACTTC. Residues: CAWRLGQETQYF.